One sample yielded the 16 T cell receptor beta chains listed below, sequenced in a study of T cell clonality in common variable immunodeficiency. Clones were read by immunoSEQ multiplex PCR, and TCRdb kept only the in-frame ones, dropping some. The sample presents 25,000 to 35,000 clones, none singletons. The sequenced sample was peripheral blood mononuclear cells. Receptors were obtained from a person aged 18 to 75 in good health.

This clone was counted at least ten times. The read stops 3 residues short of the end of the CDR3; the missing end is completed from the germline J gene. The V call is TRBV5-1, the J call TRBJ1-5; D unclear. Germline V gene sequence: CDR1 SGHRS, CDR2 YFSETQ. This CDR3 comprises 14 residues. Deletions cut 1 base from V and 5 bases from J, with 10 bases between. CDR3 DNA (partial): TGCGCCAGCAGCTTGACCCCCACGGATCAGCCC. As protein: CASSLTPTDQP. From start to end, the CDR3 is CASSLTPTDQPQHF.

This clone was observed at least ten times. The read gets to within 3 residues of the CDR3 end, and the germline J gene fills in the rest. This rearrangement joins TRBV18 to TRBJ1-1, with D tentatively TRBD1 (5 bases). Trimming took off 0 bases at V and 0 bases at J, with 11 bases between the two ends. Germline-derived CDR1 and CDR2 are KGHSH and LQKENI. The CDR3 loop spans 16 amino acids. This CDR3 reads CASSPPPGRMNTEAFF. CDR3 DNA (partial): TGTGCCAGCTCACCACCTCCAGGGAGGATGAACACTGAA.

Many counts were recorded for this clone. CDR3 region: CASSLVAGGNNEQFF. The sequenced CDR3 bases are TGCGCCAGCAGCTTGGTGGCAGGGGGCAACAATGAG. The chain uses TRBV5-1 and TRBJ2-1; the match to TRBD1 covers 8 bases. The read ends 3 residues early relative to the CDR3; the germline J gene fills the gap. V trimming: 0 bases; J trimming: 5 bases; junction bases outside the gene matches: 4. This CDR3 region has 15 residues. Germline loops: CDR1 SGHRS, CDR2 YFSETQ. The complete variable domain, with remaining parts taken from reference TRBV5-1 and TRBJ2-1, reads KAGVTQTPRYLIKTRGQQVTLSCSPISGHRSVSWYQQTPGQGLQFLFEYFSETQRNKGNFPGRFSGRQFSNSRSEMNVSTLELGDSALYLCASSLVAGGNNEQFFGPGTRLTVL.

As concerns this clone: The read is 3 residues too short to cover the CDR3 end, so that end is filled in from the germline J gene. Other DNA sequences of this sample code for an identical CDR3. This chain links TRBV19 with TRBJ1-3; no reliable D call. In germline, CDR1 is LNHDA, CDR2 SQIVND (reference sequence). CDR3 length: 16 residues. V was trimmed by 7 bases and J by 1 base, leaving 17 bases between them. CDR3 DNA (partial): TGTGCCAGTACCGAGGACTCTCCTGGATCTGGAAACACC. It yields the protein CASTEDSPGSGNT. The full CDR3 protein reads CASTEDSPGSGNTIYF.

About this clone: The read ends 3 residues before the CDR3 terminus; that terminus is restored from the germline J gene. The rearrangement uses TRBV30 and TRBJ2-7, with D possibly being TRBD1 (6 bases). The V and J ends lost 1 base and 4 bases respectively, with 8 bases between them. This CDR3 has 12 amino acids. CDR1 GTSNPN and CDR2 SVGIG come from the germline V gene (reference sequence). The sequenced part of the CDR3 DNA is TGTGCCTGGAGTGCTACAGGGTACGAG. Amino acids: CAWSATGYE. The CDR3 reads in full as CAWSATGYEQYF.

This clone was seen at least ten times. With the read ending 3 residues before the CDR3 end, the germline J gene is used to fill in that end. The chain uses TRBV19 and TRBJ2-7, with TRBD2 matching over 8 bases. The CDR3 is 15 residues long. The V gene's germline CDR1 is LNHDA and CDR2 SQIVND (reference sequence). Trimming at V came to 6 bases and at J to 4 bases, leaving 11 bases not matched to a gene. The CDR3 bases that were read are TGTGCCAGTAGCACAACACAGCGGGGGTATTACGAG. Translating it yields CASSTTQRGYYE. In full, the CDR3 is CASSTTQRGYYEQYF.

Ten or more counts support this clone. Read coverage stops 3 residues before the CDR3 terminus; the germline J gene supplies the remainder. V is TRBV5-6 and J is TRBJ1-2, with TRBD1 identical over 8 bases. V lost 4 bases to trimming and J lost 5 bases; unmatched junction nucleotides: 10. The CDR3 spans 15 residues. Germline CDR1 reads SGHDT; CDR2 reads YYEEEE. The CDR3 bases that were read are TGTGCCAGCAGCACAAAGACCGGGACAGGATATGGC. Its protein is CASSTKTGTGYG. The full CDR3 is CASSTKTGTGYGYTF. The entire variable domain, with the rest obtained from reference TRBV5-6 and TRBJ1-2, is as follows: DAGVTQSPTHLIKTRGQQVTLRCSPKSGHDTVSWYQQALGQGPQFIFQYYEEEERQRGNFPDRFSGHQFPNYSSELNVNALLLGDSALYLCASSTKTGTGYGYTFGSGTRLTVV.

This clone is classed as medium-sized. The read ends 3 residues shy of where the CDR3 ends; the end is completed using the germline J gene. V usage is TRBV30 and J usage is TRBJ2-5; 7 bases agree with TRBD2. The junction had 0 bases not matched to a gene; V was cut back by 0 bases and J by 5 bases. Germline values: CDR1 GTSNPN, CDR2 SVGIG (reference sequence). The CDR3 sequence is 12 residues long. This CDR3 reads CAWSVSGETQYF. The covered CDR3 bases are TGTGCCTGGAGTGTTAGCGGGGAGACC.

This clone was seen repeatedly, ten times or more. CDR3 DNA, as far as it was read: TGCGCCAGCAGCAGGGGACAGAACACTGAA. It yields the protein CASSRGQNTE. From start to end, the CDR3 is CASSRGQNTEAFF. V and J are TRBV5-1 and TRBJ1-1, with a possible D match to TRBD1 (6 bases). The read comes to an end 3 residues before the CDR3 does, leaving the germline J gene to fill in the end. From germline, CDR1 is SGHRS and CDR2 YFSETQ. The V and J ends lost 4 bases and 1 base respectively, with 8 bases between them. The CDR3 totals 13 residues. The full variable domain, completed using reference TRBV5-1 and TRBJ1-1, is KAGVTQTPRYLIKTRGQQVTLSCSPISGHRSVSWYQQTPGQGLQFLFEYFSETQRNKGNFPGRFSGRQFSNSRSEMNVSTLELGDSALYLCASSRGQNTEAFFGQGTRLTVV.

This clone was picked up a small number of times. The sequenced CDR3 bases are TGTGCCAGCAGCCCGGGACAGGGAGTCGCCGAG. Protein sequence: CASSPGQGVAE. Given in full, the CDR3 is CASSPGQGVAEQYF. This rearrangement joins TRBV7-9 to TRBJ2-7, with 9 bases lining up with TRBD1. The CDR3 end falls 3 residues outside the read, so it is completed with the germline J gene. Germline CDR1 SEHNR, CDR2 FQNEAQ (reference sequence). Unmatched junction bases numbered 8, after V lost 5 bases and J lost 6 bases. This CDR3 is built from 14 residues.

Note on this clone: The read ends 3 residues shy of where the CDR3 ends; the end is completed using the germline J gene. The chain joins TRBV11-3 to TRBJ1-2; D not certain. The V and J ends lost 3 bases and 6 bases respectively, with 11 bases between them. CDR1 is SGHNT and CDR2 is YENEEA in the germline V gene. The CDR3 is 13 residues long. The CDR3 sequence is CASSLAGLDGYTF. The part of the CDR3 DNA that was read is TGTGCCAGCAGCTTGGCAGGCTTAGATGGC.

In its sample, this clone was seen many times. The CDR3 end is not reached by the read, which stops 3 residues before it; the germline J gene fills it in. J is TRBJ2-4 and V is TRBV29-1; 7 bases are a match to TRBD1. V lost 3 bases, J lost 0 bases, and 11 bases stayed unmatched. The CDR3 is made up of 17 amino acids. Per germline, CDR1 SQVTM and CDR2 ANQGSEA. The CDR3 sequence: CSVESTGWGLAKNIQYF. CDR3 bases read: TGCAGCGTTGAGTCGACAGGGTGGGGTCTAGCCAAAAACATT.

Ten or more counts support this clone. Read coverage stops 3 residues before the CDR3 terminus; the germline J gene supplies the remainder. V is TRBV5-1 and J is TRBJ2-5, with 9 nucleotides matching TRBD1. With 4 bases clipped from V and 4 bases from J, the junction kept 8 bases outside the gene matches. The germline gives CDR1 SGHRS, CDR2 YFSETQ. The CDR3 sequence is 15 residues long. The CDR3: CASSQAGQGAETQYF. Partial CDR3 DNA: TGCGCCAGCAGCCAGGCGGGACAGGGAGCAGAGACC.

Notes on this clone: Read sequence stops 3 residues before the CDR3 end, and the germline J gene provides the missing end. The genes are TRBV2 and TRBJ1-4, with 11 nucleotides matching TRBD1. The CDR3 has 15 residues. Unmatched junction bases numbered 4, after V lost 6 bases and J lost 4 bases. Germline V gene lookup returns CDR1 SNHLY and CDR2 FYNNEI. The DNA read from the CDR3 is TGTGCCAGCAGCCGGGACAGGGGGATTAATGAAAAA. Encoded protein: CASSRDRGINEK. The whole CDR3 region reads CASSRDRGINEKLFF.

This clone has only a few counts. CDR3 DNA, as far as it was read: TGTGCCAGCAGCTTAAATCCCCCGCCAGACTACGAG. The encoded protein is CASSLNPPPDYE. The complete CDR3 reads CASSLNPPPDYEQYF. The chain joins TRBV11-2 to TRBJ2-7, with D unresolved. The read falls 3 residues short of the CDR3 end, and the missing part is taken from the germline J gene. The CDR3 length is 15 residues. V was shortened by 2 bases and J by 3 bases, with 14 bases between the two germline ends. Germline V gene data show CDR1 as SGHAT and CDR2 as FQNNGV. The full variable domain, with the rest looked up from reference TRBV11-2 and TRBJ2-7, is EAGVAQSPRYKIIEKRQSVAFWCNPISGHATLYWYQQILGQGPKLLIQFQNNGVVDDSQLPKDRFSAERLKGVDSTLKIQPAKLEDSAVYLCASSLNPPPDYEQYFGPGTRLTVT.

Turning to this clone: A read error may produce the germline difference seen at one junction end. With the read ending 3 residues before the CDR3 end, the germline J gene is used to fill in that end. Other DNA sequences in this specimen translate into the identical CDR3. The chain carries TRBV7-9 and TRBJ2-1; 7 positions agree with TRBD2. The CDR3 is made up of 14 amino acids. Germline CDR1 reads SEHNR; CDR2 reads FQNEAQ (reference sequence). CDR3 in amino acids: CASSLGLDVSEQFF. CDR3 DNA, as far as it was read: TGCGCCAGCAGCTTAGGACTAGACGTCAGTGAG.